This T cell receptor (beta chain) emerged from a study of PD-1 blockade in classical Hodgkin lymphoma. Whole-study findings and limits: Partial responders and progressors had significantly lower baseline TCR diversity.

Of note for this clone: What it recognizes is unknown.

The patients all showed relapse after autologous stem cell transplantation, while their brentuximab vedotin exposure varied. Generated by immunoSEQ multiplex PCR, the TCRdb table keeps only in-frame clones and is missing some. The data hold 55,000 to 75,000 clones, with 85% to 95% observed a single time. The V and J ends lost 1 base and 4 bases, in that order; junction bases with no gene match: 9. CDR3 length equals 16 residues. Germline lookup yields CDR1 SEHNR and CDR2 FQNEAQ (reference sequence). The sequences come from peripheral blood mononuclear cells (PBMCs), collected at baseline. The chain carries TRBV7-9 and TRBJ1-1, with TRBD1 matching 7 bases. This TCR came from a human donor with classical Hodgkin lymphoma. DNA of the CDR3: TGTGCCAGCAGCTTAGGGGATGGGGCAGGGGGCACTGAAGCTTTCTTT. Its translation: CASSLGDGAGGTEAFF.